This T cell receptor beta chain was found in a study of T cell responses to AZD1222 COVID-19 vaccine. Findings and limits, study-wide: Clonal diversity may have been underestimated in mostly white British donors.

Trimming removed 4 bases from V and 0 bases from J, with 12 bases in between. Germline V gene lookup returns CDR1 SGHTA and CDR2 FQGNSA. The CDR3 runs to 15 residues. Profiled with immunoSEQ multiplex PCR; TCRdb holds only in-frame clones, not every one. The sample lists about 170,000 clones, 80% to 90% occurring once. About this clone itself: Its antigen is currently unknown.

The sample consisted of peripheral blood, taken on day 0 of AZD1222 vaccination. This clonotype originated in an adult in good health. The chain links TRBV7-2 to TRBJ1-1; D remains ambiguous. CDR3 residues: CASSSRRPMNTEAFF. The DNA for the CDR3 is TGTGCCAGCAGCTCGCGGCGCCCAATGAACACTGAAGCTTTCTTT. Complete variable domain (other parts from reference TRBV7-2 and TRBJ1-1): GAGVSQSPSNKVTEKGKDVELRCDPISGHTALYWYRQSLGQGLEFLIYFQGNSAPDKSGLPSDRFSAERTGGSVSTLTIQRTQQEDSAVYLCASSSRRPMNTEAFFGQGTRLTVV.